This T cell receptor (beta chain) was sequenced during a study of T cell responses to AZD1222 COVID-19 vaccine (dated by TCRdb to about 2021). Notes on the research overall: A total of 240 or so trial participants underwent TCR sequencing, of whom under 220 had received two doses of AZD1222 and about 25 had received two doses of the MenACWY control vaccine. Trial participants were enrolled by age into 18-55, 56-69 and 70-plus year subgroups, with around 150, 28 and 57 TCR-sequenced participants respectively. The investigation overall reported the following: Conclusions about previously exposed vaccinees were limited because only a handful of AZD1222 recipients were SARS-CoV-2 seropositive at baseline. Participants were mostly white British and included more females than males, and it was suggested by the authors that clonal diversity may have been underestimated. Reportedly, close to half of the unique spike-specific TCRs recognized epitopes lying outside the regions that are mutated in the B.1.351 and B.1.1.7 variants. Spike-specific TCR breadth and depth rose significantly after two AZD1222 doses compared with day 0 and with MenACWY recipients. Vaccine-associated CD4 TCRs spanned the whole spike protein, with dominant responses in regions 160-218 and 743-854. No day 14 peak-response samples were available, so repertoires were characterized only after the peak T cell response. The 56-69-year group was small, and its depth increase did not reach significance, likely because of low power.

The CDR3 regions of human TCRbeta chains were analyzed by immunosequencing. Turning to the authors' computational methods: Repertoire TCRs were checked for matches against a reference library of SARS-CoV-2-specific TCRs that had been generated using the MIRA antigen-specificity platform. Breadth meant the fraction of unique TCRs that were SARS-CoV-2-associated, whereas depth meant the fraction of total T cells that were SARS-CoV-2-associated. Using the MIRA data, each spike-specific TCR was assigned both to the spike region to which the TCR was reactive and to a CD4 or CD8 class. Log10-transformed breadth and depth values were compared by one-way ANOVA with Sidak's multiple comparisons tests. Held by TCRdb, this immuneACCESS table contains in-frame sequences only and omits some clones. Under half of the omission traces to an unresolved V gene where checked; the cause of the rest is unknown. V, J and clone size derive from that table, while D and trimming were established from the DNA sequence. The sample table records 180,000 or so clones; about 88% of these occur just once. Together, the top ten hold 25% to 30% of the sample.

On this clone itself: This receptor's antigen is unknown. No base-level quality is on record; no much larger clone is a single base apart.

The sample's time point label is to be understood as: about 28 days (+/-7) after the second vaccine dose. Because spike-specific TCR depth and breadth did not differ between the two schedules, AZD1222 recipients who got a second dose at roughly 4 weeks were pooled with those who got a second dose at roughly 12 weeks. The vaccinee samples were drawn from two UK trials, COV001 and COV002, one of which was a single-blind randomized controlled phase 2/3 trial testing AZD1222 (ChAdOx1 nCoV-19) in healthy adults. For TCRbeta chain sequencing, PBMC samples were collected from trial participants at day 0 and at day 28 after the second dose. CDR1 and CDR2 (MDHEN, SYDVKM) derive from the germline V gene. V is reduced by 2 bases and J by 2 bases, leaving a spacing of 10 bases between them. Taken from cysteine to phenylalanine, the CDR3 has 14 residues. The kept DNA is CDR3 alone, 42 bases in frame from the first base.

This TCR was sampled from an adult who received the AZD1222 COVID-19 vaccine. The sample consisted of peripheral blood, taken 28 days after the second AZD1222 dose. The rearranged chain carries TRBV28 and TRBJ2-7; the D gene identity is not certain. The nucleotides read TGTGCCAGCAGTTTAGGACCGCAGACCTACGAGCAGTACTTC. This encodes CASSLGPQTYEQYF.